This record covers a single T cell receptor beta chain. Its target is unknown. In TCRdb, the 5' RACE reads were re-called with MiXCR into one record per CDR3 protein. The data show some 330,000 distinct CDR3 sequences, around a fifth seen once. This sample is drawn from a study of T-cell memory formation after mild COVID-19. Looking at the study overall: TCR clusters were mostly confined to one donor each.

Points from the study as a whole: Contracting clones, day 15 to 85, had balanced CD4/CD8, and later expanders favored CD4+. The authors left the SARS-CoV-2 specificity of second-wave clones peaking on day 37 unconfirmed.

Sequenced: PBMCs or a T cell subset sorted from them (not recorded which). This clonotype was obtained from an adult woman who had mild COVID-19 (a few samples of this study predate the infection). Cell type and time point are not known.

Here the CDR3 DNA reads TGTGCTAGTGGTTTGGTACAGGGGGACTATCTGAACAATGAGCAGTTCTTC. Its translation is CASGLVQGDYLNNEQFF. The chain combines TRBV12-5 with TRBJ2-1; D perhaps matches TRBD1 (8 bases). CDR3 length: 17 amino acids. The germline gives CDR1 LGHNT, CDR2 FRNRAP. V was pared by 0 bases and J by 5 bases, with 17 bases between.